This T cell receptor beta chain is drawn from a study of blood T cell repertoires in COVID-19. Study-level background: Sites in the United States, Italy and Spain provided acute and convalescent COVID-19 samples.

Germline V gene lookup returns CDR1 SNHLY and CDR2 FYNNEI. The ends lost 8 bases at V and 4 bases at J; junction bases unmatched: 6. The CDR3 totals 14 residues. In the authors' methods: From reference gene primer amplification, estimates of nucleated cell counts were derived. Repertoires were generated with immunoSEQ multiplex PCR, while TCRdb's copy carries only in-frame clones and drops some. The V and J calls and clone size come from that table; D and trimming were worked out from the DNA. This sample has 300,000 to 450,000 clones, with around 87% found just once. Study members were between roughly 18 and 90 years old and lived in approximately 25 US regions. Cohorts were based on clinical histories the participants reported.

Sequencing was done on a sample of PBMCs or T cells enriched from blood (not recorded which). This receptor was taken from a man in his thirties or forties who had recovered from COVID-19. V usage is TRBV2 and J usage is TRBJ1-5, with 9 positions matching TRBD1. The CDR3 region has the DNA TGTGCCAGCCAGGACAGGGGTTATAATCAGCCCCAGCATTTT. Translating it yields CASQDRGYNQPQHF.